The 30 T cell receptor beta chains below were found in one sample sequenced in a study of T cells in Graves' hyperthyroidism and ophthalmopathy. The CDR3 regions of TCR beta were amplified from RNA transcripts. When the TCR CDR3 underwent first-round RT-PCR, the HTBI primer set was used. Using its own MiXCR run on the multiplex PCR reads, TCRdb lists one record per CDR3 protein. Of 350,000 to 400,000 distinct CDR3 sequences in the sample, about 18% are singletons; the top ten hold about 3.7%. Material: blood. These TCRs come from a woman aged 18-29 years with Graves' hyperthyroidism.

This clonotype was observed at least ten times. The chain recombines TRBV7-3 with TRBJ1-1; 12 bases are shared with TRBD1. This CDR3 comprises 17 residues. The ends lost 2 bases at V and 1 base at J; junction bases unmatched: 5. In germline, CDR1 is SGHTA, CDR2 FQGTGA. The CDR3 loop is CASSLGDRGRKNTEAFF. The CDR3 nucleotides read TGTGCCAGCAGCTTAGGGGACAGGGGGCGGAAGAACACTGAAGCTTTCTTT.

Ten or more counts support this clonotype. The V and J genes are TRBV6-1 and TRBJ1-2, with D unclear. CDR3 length equals 14 residues. Looked up from germline, CDR1 is MNHNS and CDR2 is SASEGT. With 3 bases removed from V and 3 bases from J, the gap between germline ends came to 11 bases. CDR3 nucleotide sequence: TGTGCCAGCAGTGAGGGAGAAAGTTACTATGGCTACACCTTC. This translates into CASSEGESYYGYTF.

The sample holds many counts of this clonotype. This rearrangement joins TRBV2 to TRBJ1-5; D remains unclear. Germline assignment: CDR1 SNHLY and CDR2 FYNNEI. The CDR3 sequence is 13 residues long. Trimming removed 8 bases from V and 4 bases from J, with 12 bases in between. The CDR3 sequence is CASLQGLNQPQHF. In nucleotides, the CDR3 is TGTGCCAGCTTACAAGGACTAAATCAGCCCCAGCATTTT. Full variable domain (missing parts from reference TRBV2 and TRBJ1-5): EPEVTQTPSHQVTQMGQEVILRCVPISNHLYFYWYRQILGQKVEFLVSFYNNEISEKSEIFDDQFSVERPDGSNFTLKIRSTKLEDSAMYFCASLQGLNQPQHFGDGTRLSIL.

There are many counts of this clonotype. The chain recombines TRBV9 with TRBJ1-2; TRBD1 aligns across 7 bases. With V trimmed by 3 bases and J by 2 bases, 10 bases remained unmatched. The CDR3 spans 16 residues. Per germline, CDR1 SGDLS and CDR2 YYNGEE. CDR3 in DNA: TGTGCCAGCAGCGGGAGCCTGACGACAGGGAACTATGGCTACACCTTC. This sequence encodes CASSGSLTTGNYGYTF. Looking up the rest from reference TRBV9 and TRBJ1-2 gives the full variable domain: DSGVTQTPKHLITATGQRVTLRCSPRSGDLSVYWYQQSLDQGLQFLIQYYNGEERAKGNILERFSAQQFPDLHSELNLSSLELGDSALYFCASSGSLTTGNYGYTFGSGTRLTVV.

This clonotype occurred many times. This rearrangement joins TRBV20-1 to TRBJ1-3, with TRBD1 matching over 7 bases. The CDR3 consists of 19 residues. The V and J ends lost 6 bases and 0 bases, in that order; junction bases with no gene match: 20. Germline V lookup: CDR1 DFQATT, CDR2 SNEGSKA (reference sequence). CDR3 nucleotides: TGCAGTGCCCACAGGGGATCAGGGCCCAAGTTTAACTCTGGAAACACCATATATTTT. It yields the protein CSAHRGSGPKFNSGNTIYF.

This clonotype was picked up many times. The chain recombines TRBV2 with TRBJ2-5, with 7 bases aligning to TRBD1. This CDR3 region has 13 residues. Germline V gene data show CDR1 as SNHLY and CDR2 as FYNNEI. J was trimmed by 5 bases and V by 11 bases; bases with no gene match: 11. The CDR3 DNA reads TGTGCCTTAGGGGGCTGGGTCGGGGAGACCCAGTACTTC. Its protein product is CALGGWVGETQYF.

This clonotype has ten or more counts. This rearrangement joins TRBV10-3 to TRBJ2-5, with 8 bases lining up with TRBD1. Trimming took 10 bases from V and 5 from J; bases not matched to a gene: 15. This CDR3 has 15 residues. In germline, CDR1 is ENHRY, CDR2 SYGVKD. The CDR3 sequence is CATSRTGPEEETQYF. In DNA form, the CDR3 reads TGTGCCACCAGCCGGACAGGGCCCGAAGAGGAGACCCAGTACTTC.

This clonotype was seen many times. This sequence joins TRBV19 and TRBJ2-7; D possibly corresponds to TRBD1 (5 bases). Trimming took 6 bases from V and 1 from J, leaving 19 bases between them. The CDR3 contains 16 residues. Germline V lookup: CDR1 LNHDA, CDR2 SQIVND (reference sequence). The CDR3 DNA follows: TGTGCCAGTAGGAGTCCGGTCCGGCCAGGGTCCTACGAGCAGTACTTC. It codes for CASRSPVRPGSYEQYF.

This clonotype was seen repeatedly, ten times or more. This chain uses TRBV28 with TRBJ1-2; tentative D call: TRBD1 (5 bases). Per germline, CDR1 MDHEN and CDR2 SYDVKM. V lost 3 bases and J 4 bases, leaving 12 bases between the germline ends. CDR3 length equals 14 residues. This chain's CDR3 is CASSFGGAPYGYTF. The CDR3 DNA reads TGTGCCAGCAGTTTTGGGGGAGCCCCCTATGGCTACACCTTC.

The chain joins TRBV3-1 to TRBJ2-2; 10 bases line up with TRBD2. The CDR3 has 18 residues. V was clipped by 0 bases and J by 3 bases; unmatched bases: 7. Germline CDR1 and CDR2: LGHDT and YNNKEL (reference sequence). The CDR3 loop is CASSQDQGLAGDTGELFF. The CDR3 DNA reads as TGTGCCAGCAGCCAAGATCAGGGTCTAGCGGGGGACACCGGGGAGCTGTTTTTT.

This clonotype has a count of ten or more. The J gene is TRBJ2-7, the V gene TRBV2; 8 bases map to TRBD2. CDR3 length: 16 residues. CDR1 SNHLY and CDR2 FYNNEI come from the germline V gene. J was trimmed by 4 bases and V by 1 base; bases with no gene match: 9. Here the CDR3 reads CASSEVRLALGYEQYF. The CDR3 DNA sequence: TGTGCCAGCAGTGAAGTGCGACTAGCGCTGGGATACGAGCAGTACTTC.

This clonotype was found many times. The rearrangement links TRBV9 to TRBJ2-7; D is ambiguous. Germline CDR1 reads SGDLS; CDR2 reads YYNGEE. V was clipped by 3 bases and J by 2 bases, with 15 bases between them. The CDR3 has 15 residues. CDR3 coding DNA: TGTGCCAGCAGCGCAAGACCTAGTCTCCCCTACGAGCAGTACTTC. It codes for CASSARPSLPYEQYF.

The chain uses TRBV4-1 and TRBJ1-5; 11 bases line up with TRBD1. The CDR3 extends over 14 amino acids. Germline assignment: CDR1 MGHRA and CDR2 YSYEKL. V lost 5 bases and J lost 7; bases outside the gene matches: 4. DNA for the CDR3: TGCGCCAGCAGCGGCCGGGACAGGGGGCAGCCCCAGCATTTT. It is translated as CASSGRDRGQPQHF.

The chain uses TRBV2 and TRBJ2-6; TRBD1 aligns across 8 bases. The CDR3 has 15 residues. Germline V gene data show CDR1 as SNHLY and CDR2 as FYNNEI. The junction had 5 bases not matched to a gene; V was cut back by 6 bases and J by 4 bases. The CDR3 loop reads CASRRTGWGANVLTF. CDR3 bases: TGTGCCAGCAGGCGGACAGGGTGGGGGGCCAACGTCCTGACTTTC. Supplemented by reference TRBV2 and TRBJ2-6, the full variable domain reads EPEVTQTPSHQVTQMGQEVILRCVPISNHLYFYWYRQILGQKVEFLVSFYNNEISEKSEIFDDQFSVERPDGSNFTLKIRSTKLEDSAMYFCASRRTGWGANVLTFGAGSRLTVL.

This clonotype has a handful of counts. J is TRBJ2-5 and V is TRBV12-3 or TRBV12-4; the D is unclear. This CDR3 comprises 14 residues. V lost 4 bases to trimming and J lost 4 bases, with 13 bases between them. In nucleotides, the CDR3 is TGTGCCAGCAGTTCCCGCCAAGATGGAGAGACCCAGTACTTC. Its protein is CASSSRQDGETQYF.

Turning to this clonotype: A clone one base away is much larger, so this may be a read error. This chain links TRBV5-1 with TRBJ1-1; unclear D gene. V was cut by 1 base and J by 2 bases, with 9 bases left in between. Germline V gene lookup returns CDR1 SGHRS and CDR2 YFSETQ. The CDR3 is 14 residues long. The CDR3 region has the DNA TGCGCCAGCAGCTTGATTGTCGGCAACACTGAAGCTTTCTTT. It specifies CASSLIVGNTEAFF.

The sample holds many counts of this clonotype. The V and J genes are TRBV5-1 and TRBJ2-2, with 8 bases identical to TRBD1. Germline assignment: CDR1 SGHRS and CDR2 YFSETQ. Germline trimming cut 7 bases from V and 5 bases from J; bases unmatched to any gene: 10. CDR3 length equals 15 residues. In DNA form, the CDR3 reads TGCGCCAGCTGCCACCGGGACAGGAGTACCGGGGAGCTGTTTTTT. It specifies CASCHRDRSTGELFF.

There are many counts of this clonotype. This sequence joins TRBV12-3 or TRBV12-4 and TRBJ1-5, with a tentative D call TRBD1 (6 bases). The CDR3 extends over 15 amino acids. V gave up 6 bases and J gave up 3 bases, with 15 bases separating them. The chain's CDR3 is CASSLGWGANQPQHF. The DNA of the CDR3 is TGTGCCAGCAGCCTCGGTTGGGGGGCCAATCAGCCCCAGCATTTT.

DNA of the CDR3: TGCAGTGCTAGCTCAGCAGCGGTTGAGCAGTACTTC. It encodes CSASSAAVEQYF. This chain links TRBV20-1 with TRBJ2-7; D is possibly TRBD2 (5 bases). Trimming removed 3 bases from V and 7 bases from J, with 13 bases in between. This CDR3 has 12 amino acids. The germline V gene has CDR1 DFQATT and CDR2 SNEGSKA (reference sequence).

The chain links TRBV18 to TRBJ2-5, with D unclear. In germline, CDR1 is KGHSH, CDR2 LQKENI. CDR3 length: 13 amino acids. Trimming cost V 2 bases and J 5 bases, with 9 bases left between them. CDR3: CASSPGKEETQYF. CDR3 bases: TGTGCCAGCTCACCAGGGAAGGAGGAGACCCAGTACTTC.

This clonotype was counted ten times or more. J is TRBJ1-1 and V is TRBV9, with D possibly matching TRBD1 (6 bases). Trimming pared 3 bases from V and 4 bases from J, leaving 10 bases between. In germline, CDR1 is SGDLS, CDR2 YYNGEE. This CDR3 is built from 13 residues. CDR3 nucleotide sequence: TGTGCCAGCAGCGCACAGGGTGTCACTGAAGCTTTCTTT. Its protein product is CASSAQGVTEAFF.

The rearrangement joins TRBV6-1 to TRBJ1-2, with TRBD1 as a possible D gene (6 bases). The CDR3 length is 14 residues. Germline loops: CDR1 MNHNS, CDR2 SASEGT. V was clipped by 6 bases and J by 4 bases, with 15 bases between them. The CDR3 nucleotides are TGTGCCAGCAGAACACTTACAGGGTTCTATGGCTACACCTTC. It yields the protein CASRTLTGFYGYTF.

This clonotype came up many times. V usage is TRBV28 and J usage is TRBJ1-2; D gene unclear. V dropped 2 bases and J dropped 4 bases, with 5 bases sitting between them. Germline V CDR1 and CDR2: MDHEN, SYDVKM. The CDR3 loop spans 12 amino acids. CDR3 protein: CASSLGSYGYTF. DNA for the CDR3: TGTGCCAGCAGTTTAGGCAGCTATGGCTACACCTTC.

The chain links TRBV5-1 to TRBJ1-6, with 10 nucleotides matching TRBD1. Germline trimming cut 3 bases from V and 7 bases from J; bases unmatched to any gene: 4. This CDR3 has 15 amino acids. Germline CDR1 and CDR2: SGHRS and YFSETQ. The CDR3 protein is CASSWTGGKNSPLHF. The DNA for the CDR3 is TGCGCCAGCAGCTGGACAGGGGGTAAGAATTCACCCCTCCACTTT.

This clonotype was counted ten times or more. The gene calls are TRBV20-1 and TRBJ2-5; D tentatively fits TRBD1 or TRBD2 (5 bases each). This CDR3 spans 11 amino acids. V was shortened by 7 bases and J by 3 bases, with 9 bases between the two germline ends. Looked up from germline, CDR1 is DFQATT and CDR2 is SNEGSKA (reference sequence). The CDR3 DNA is TGCAGTGTCTGGGGGAAAGAGACCCAGTACTTC. Residues: CSVWGKETQYF.

This clonotype was counted many times. The rearrangement links TRBV20-1 to TRBJ2-5, with TRBD2 matching over 8 bases. V shed 3 bases and J 4 bases; nucleotides not matched to a gene: 13. This CDR3 contains 16 residues. Germline values: CDR1 DFQATT, CDR2 SNEGSKA (reference sequence). The CDR3 DNA follows: TGCAGTGCTAGGGAAATACTAGCGGTAGGGGGAGAGACCCAGTACTTC. Encoded protein: CSAREILAVGGETQYF.

This clonotype occurred many times. This chain links TRBV20-1 with TRBJ1-1, with D unresolved. The CDR3 totals 11 residues. V shed 1 base and J shed 0 bases, with 0 bases lying between them. Germline V gene sequence: CDR1 DFQATT, CDR2 SNEGSKA (reference sequence). CDR3 coding DNA: TGCAGTGCTAGAGTGAACACTGAAGCTTTCTTT. Translation gives CSARVNTEAFF.

This clonotype was counted many times. This chain joins TRBV15 and TRBJ2-5, with 9 bases fitting TRBD1. Germline V lookup: CDR1 LNHNV, CDR2 YYDKDF (reference sequence). This CDR3 has 14 residues. Trimming removed 6 bases from V and 4 bases from J; junction bases left unmatched: 6. The CDR3 loop is CATSVQGARETQYF. CDR3 DNA: TGTGCCACCAGTGTACAGGGGGCGAGAGAGACCCAGTACTTC. Based on the CDR3 plus reference TRBV15 and TRBJ2-5, the full variable domain is DAMVIQNPRYQVTQFGKPVTLSCSQTLNHNVMYWYQQKSSQAPKLLFHYYDKDFNNEADTPDNFQSRRPNTSFCFLDIRSPGLGDTAMYLCATSVQGARETQYFGPGTRLLVL.

This clonotype was seen a few times. This rearrangement joins TRBV5-6 to TRBJ2-2; D is uncertain. From germline, CDR1 is SGHDT and CDR2 YYEEEE. The V end was cut by 0 bases, the J end by 7 bases, with 10 bases between. The CDR3 sequence is 14 residues long. This CDR3 reads CASSLASAFGELFF. DNA of the CDR3: TGTGCCAGCAGCTTGGCCTCGGCTTTCGGGGAGCTGTTTTTT.

This clonotype has more than one count but fewer than ten. The chain has TRBV6-1 and TRBJ2-7; tentatively, D is TRBD1 or TRBD2 (5 bases each). Trimming took off 4 bases at V and 0 bases at J, with 25 bases between the two ends. The CDR3 is 19 residues long. Germline V gene data show CDR1 as MNHNS and CDR2 as SASEGT. The CDR3 loop reads CASSVGRTSDSYDSYEQYF. CDR3 sequence (DNA): TGTGCCAGCAGTGTGGGACGGACAAGTGATTCATATGACTCCTACGAGCAGTACTTC.